This TCR beta chain is drawn from a study of blood T cell repertoires in COVID-19. Trimming stripped 11 bases from V and 0 bases from J, with 14 bases between. There are 14 residues in the CDR3. CDR1 and CDR2 (germline): ENHRY, SYGVKD. This clone has just a few counts. The method was immunoSEQ multiplex PCR; TCRdb's version includes in-frame clones alone and lacks a portion of them. The table has roughly 200,000 clones, about 84% seen once. The chain links TRBV10-3 to TRBJ1-3; D possibly corresponds to TRBD1 (5 bases). The sample consisted of peripheral blood. This TCR came from a person in their 70s with COVID-19, enrolled during active disease. CDR3 DNA: TGTGCCGCCGCGGGGGATCTCTCTGGAAACACCATATATTTT. Translating gives CAAAGDLSGNTIYF.